The T cell receptor beta chain described here comes from a study of blood T cell repertoires in COVID-19. About the research overall: Researchers got acute and convalescent COVID-19 samples from the United States, Italy and Spain. Sources were T cells, B-cell-depleted T cells, or PBMCs; the material itself was cDNA or gDNA.

During active infection, Seattle patients enrolled and were then monitored through disease. CDR3 length: 13 residues. Germline V gives CDR1 LNHDA, CDR2 SQIVND (reference sequence). Trimming shortened V by 7 bases and J by 1 base, and 10 bases separated the two germline ends. Authors' processing steps: Reference gene primers were amplified, and this amplification served to estimate nucleated cell counts. The assay was immunoSEQ multiplex PCR, and TCRdb's table has in-frame clones only and misses some. V, J and clone size are those of that table, while D and trimming were read from the DNA. The table records around 360,000 clones, roughly 86% of them present only once.

Material: peripheral blood. The source is a woman aged 25 to 45 with COVID-19, enrolled during active disease. The chain carries TRBV19 and TRBJ1-1, with D unresolved. The CDR3 sequence is CASISAGNTEAFF. DNA of the CDR3: TGTGCCAGTATCTCCGCGGGGAACACTGAAGCTTTCTTT.